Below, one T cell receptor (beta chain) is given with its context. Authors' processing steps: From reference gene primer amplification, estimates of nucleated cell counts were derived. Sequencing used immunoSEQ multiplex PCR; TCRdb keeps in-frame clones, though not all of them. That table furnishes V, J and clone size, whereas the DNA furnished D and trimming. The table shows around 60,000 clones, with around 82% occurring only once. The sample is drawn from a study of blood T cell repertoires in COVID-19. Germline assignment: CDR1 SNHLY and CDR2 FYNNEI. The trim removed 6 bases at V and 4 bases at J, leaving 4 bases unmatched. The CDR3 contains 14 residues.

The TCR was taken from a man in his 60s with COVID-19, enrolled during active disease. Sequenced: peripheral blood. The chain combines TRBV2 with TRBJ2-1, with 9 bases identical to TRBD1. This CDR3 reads CASRLQGAYNEQFF. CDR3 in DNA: TGTGCCAGCAGGCTACAGGGGGCGTACAATGAGCAGTTCTTC. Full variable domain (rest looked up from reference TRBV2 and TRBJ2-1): EPEVTQTPSHQVTQMGQEVILRCVPISNHLYFYWYRQILGQKVEFLVSFYNNEISEKSEIFDDQFSVERPDGSNFTLKIRSTKLEDSAMYFCASRLQGAYNEQFFGPGTRLTVL.